This note documents a single TCR beta chain sequence. This sample is part of a study of blood T cell repertoires in COVID-19. Sequenced by immunoSEQ multiplex PCR; TCRdb stores in-frame clones only, minus some. The sample has roughly 300,000 clones; about 88% are singletons. There are 13 residues in the CDR3. Looked up from germline, CDR1 is MDHEN and CDR2 is SYDVKM. The V segment lost 8 bases and the J segment 8 bases; nucleotides outside the gene matches: 8. The sequence derives from a woman under 40 who had recovered from COVID-19. The sample was PBMCs or T cells enriched from blood (not recorded which). V and J are TRBV28 and TRBJ1-4, with 7 bases lining up with TRBD1. The CDR3 region has the DNA TGTGCCAGCCGATCAGGGGGTAAGGAAAAACTGTTTTTT. Its protein product is CASRSGGKEKLFF.